These 9 T cell receptor beta chains were all obtained from the same sample, sequenced in a study of T-cell memory formation after mild COVID-19. TCRdb ran MiXCR on the 5' RACE reads and lists one entry per CDR3 protein. The repertoire holds fewer than 650,000 distinct CDR3 sequences, with around 16% as singletons. Input material: PBMCs or a T cell subset sorted from them (not recorded which). The receptors come from an adult woman who had mild COVID-19 (a few samples of this study predate the infection). Cell type and time point are not known.

This clonotype was detected ten times or more. The rearrangement links TRBV6-7 to TRBJ1-1; D possibly corresponds to TRBD1 (6 bases). TRBV6-7 is placed among ORFs of uncertain function. V was trimmed by 0 bases and J by 1 base, leaving 9 bases between them. This CDR3 spans 15 amino acids. In DNA, the CDR3 is TGTGCCAGCAGTTACTCGCAGGGGACGAACACTGAAGCTTTCTTT. Protein sequence: CASSYSQGTNTEAFF.

This clonotype was seen only a few times. This sequence joins TRBV7-6 and TRBJ2-6; TRBD1 might be the D (5 bases). V dropped 0 bases and J dropped 2 bases, with 5 bases sitting between them. The CDR3 consists of 15 residues. In germline, CDR1 is SGHVS, CDR2 FNYEAQ. The CDR3 spells CASSLADTGANVLTF. CDR3 nucleotides: TGTGCCAGCAGCTTAGCGGACACTGGGGCCAACGTCCTGACTTTC.

The J gene is TRBJ2-1, the V gene TRBV2, with 7 bases aligning to TRBD2. The V and J ends lost 0 bases and 3 bases, in that order; junction bases with no gene match: 5. The CDR3 totals 16 residues. Germline V gene data show CDR1 as SNHLY and CDR2 as FYNNEI. CDR3 region: CASSEALLADYNEQFF. CDR3 DNA sequence: TGTGCCAGCAGTGAAGCGCTCCTAGCGGACTACAATGAGCAGTTCTTC. Together with reference TRBV2 and TRBJ2-1, the CDR3 gives the full variable domain: EPEVTQTPSHQVTQMGQEVILRCVPISNHLYFYWYRQILGQKVEFLVSFYNNEISEKSEIFDDQFSVERPDGSNFTLKIRSTKLEDSAMYFCASSEALLADYNEQFFGPGTRLTVL.

This chain connects TRBV10-3 to TRBJ2-7; D is ambiguous. Trimming removed 3 bases at V and 3 bases at J, with 9 bases between. The length of the CDR3 is 13 residues. CDR1 is ENHRY and CDR2 is SYGVKD in the germline V gene. In DNA form, the CDR3 reads TGTGCCATCAGTGATACAGAAGACTACGAGCAGTACTTC. Its protein is CAISDTEDYEQYF.

This clonotype has more than one count but fewer than ten. The CDR3 sequence: CASSVAKRGEQYF. The CDR3 DNA follows: TGTGCCAGCAGCGTAGCAAAGCGGGGCGAGCAGTACTTC. The chain is built from TRBV9 and TRBJ2-7, with 7 bases identical to TRBD2. With 0 bases clipped from V and 6 bases from J, the junction kept 3 bases outside the gene matches. Germline V gene data show CDR1 as SGDLS and CDR2 as YYNGEE. The CDR3 loop spans 13 amino acids. The variable domain in full, completed from reference TRBV9 and TRBJ2-7, reads DSGVTQTPKHLITATGQRVTLRCSPRSGDLSVYWYQQSLDQGLQFLIQYYNGEERAKGNILERFSAQQFPDLHSELNLSSLELGDSALYFCASSVAKRGEQYFGPGTRLTVT.

The table lists this clonotype with many counts. The chain joins TRBV27 to TRBJ1-4; D remains unclear. This CDR3 contains 14 residues. CDR1 is MNHEY, CDR2 SMNVEV, per germline (reference sequence). V was cut by 3 bases and J by 8 bases, with 13 bases left in between. CDR3 DNA sequence: TGTGCCAGCAGTTTCGCGGGGAACTACGAAAAACTGTTTTTT. Translated, it gives CASSFAGNYEKLFF.

This chain connects TRBV4-1 to TRBJ2-7, with D tentatively TRBD2 (6 bases). Looked up from germline, CDR1 is MGHRA and CDR2 is YSYEKL. The CDR3 runs 15 residues. V gave up 0 bases and J gave up 4 bases, with 13 bases separating them. As DNA, the CDR3 is TGCGCCAGCAGCCAAGAATTAAGGGGAGGTTACGAGCAGTACTTC. Its protein product is CASSQELRGGYEQYF.

The table lists this clonotype with a few counts. The chain carries TRBV6-2 or TRBV6-3 and TRBJ2-1, with 9 bases identical to TRBD1. The CDR3 extends over 16 amino acids. V gave up 0 bases and J gave up 4 bases; unmatched junction bases: 4. Germline V gives CDR1 MNHEY, CDR2 SVGEGT. The CDR3: CASSYSTGGNYNEQFF. DNA for the CDR3: TGTGCCAGCAGTTACTCGACAGGGGGAAATTACAATGAGCAGTTCTTC.

This clonotype was counted between two and nine times. The rearrangement links TRBV7-2 to TRBJ2-3; 10 bases match TRBD2. CDR3 size: 14 residues. Germline V CDR1 and CDR2: SGHTA, FQGNSA. The junction had 2 bases not matched to a gene; V was cut back by 2 bases and J by 6 bases. The CDR3 loop is CASSLRSGRDTQYF. The CDR3 nucleotides are TGTGCCAGCAGCTTACGTAGCGGGAGGGATACGCAGTATTTT.